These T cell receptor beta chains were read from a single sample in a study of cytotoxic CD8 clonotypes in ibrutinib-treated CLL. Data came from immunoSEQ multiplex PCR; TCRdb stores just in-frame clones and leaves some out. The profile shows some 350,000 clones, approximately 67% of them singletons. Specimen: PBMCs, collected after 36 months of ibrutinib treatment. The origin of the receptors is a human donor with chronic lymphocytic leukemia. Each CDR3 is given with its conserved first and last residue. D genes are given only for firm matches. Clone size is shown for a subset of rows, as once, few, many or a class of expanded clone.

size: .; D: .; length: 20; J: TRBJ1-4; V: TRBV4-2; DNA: TGTGCCAGCAGCCAAGAGAACGGGCGGGGGGCGCGAACTTTGGATGAAAAACTGTTTTTT; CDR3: CASSQENGRGARTLDEKLFF
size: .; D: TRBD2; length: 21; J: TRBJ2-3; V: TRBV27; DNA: TGTGCCACCACCCCCCTCCCCCCGACTAGCGGGAGTTGGTGGGGAAATGATACGCAGTATTTT; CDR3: CATTPLPPTSGSWWGNDTQYF
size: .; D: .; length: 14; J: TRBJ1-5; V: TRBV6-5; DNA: TGTGCCAGCAAGGGCAGACATAGCAATCAGCCCCAGCATTTT; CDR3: CASKGRHSNQPQHF
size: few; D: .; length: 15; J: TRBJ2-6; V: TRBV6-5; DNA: TGTGCGGGTACACTTCCCCCCTCTGGGGCCAACGTCCTGACTTTC; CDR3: CAGTLPPSGANVLTF
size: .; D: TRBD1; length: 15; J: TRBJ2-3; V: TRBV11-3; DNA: TGTGCCAGCAGCAAAAATTCGCAGGGGGCAGATACGCAGTATTTT; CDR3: CASSKNSQGADTQYF
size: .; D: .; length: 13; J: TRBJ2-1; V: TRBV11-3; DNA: TGTGCCAGCAGCTTGGGCAACTACAATGAGCAGTTCTTC; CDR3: CASSLGNYNEQFF
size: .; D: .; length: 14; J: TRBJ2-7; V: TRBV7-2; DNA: TGTGCCAGCAGCTTGGTAGGGGATGTCTCCGAGCAGTACTTC; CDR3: CASSLVGDVSEQYF
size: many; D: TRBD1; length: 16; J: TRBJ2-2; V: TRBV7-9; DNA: TGTGCCAGCAGCTTTCGACAGGGGATAACCACCGGGGAGCTGTTTTTT; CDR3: CASSFRQGITTGELFF
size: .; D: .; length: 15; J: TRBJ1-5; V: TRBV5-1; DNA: TGCGCCAGCAGCGGGGGACCGGGTAGCAATCAGCCCCAGCATTTT; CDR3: CASSGGPGSNQPQHF
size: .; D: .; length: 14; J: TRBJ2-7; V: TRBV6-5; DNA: TGTGCCAGCAGTTTAACAGCTGTCTCCTACGAGCAGTACTTC; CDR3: CASSLTAVSYEQYF